This is a list of T cell receptor beta chains from one sample in a study of early T cells in non-severe SARS-CoV-2 infection. One entry per CDR3 protein results from TCRdb running MiXCR on the 5' RACE reads. There are about 27,000 distinct CDR3 sequences in the sample; 5.1% occur only once, and 4% lies in the top ten. The sequenced sample was whole blood. The receptor source for this set is an adult who was a healthcare worker with PCR-confirmed SARS-CoV-2 infection or an uninfected control (not recorded which). Both conserved end residues are part of each CDR3. Each record gives: V gene, J gene, CDR3 protein.

V gene: TRBV7-2
J gene: TRBJ2-7
CDR3 protein: CASSLTGPASEQYF

V gene: TRBV7-6
J gene: TRBJ1-1
CDR3 protein: CASSNIDRDTEAFF

V gene: TRBV4-3
J gene: TRBJ2-3
CDR3 protein: CASSGLDTDTQYF

V gene: TRBV20-1
J gene: TRBJ1-2
CDR3 protein: CSASGQLIHGYTF

V gene: TRBV6-1
J gene: TRBJ2-1
CDR3 protein: CASREQRGGRNEQFF

V gene: TRBV11-2
J gene: TRBJ2-3
CDR3 protein: CASSLRTSGPANTQYF

V gene: TRBV18
J gene: TRBJ1-4
CDR3 protein: CASSPGSRSTNEKLFF

V gene: TRBV6-1
J gene: TRBJ1-2
CDR3 protein: CASTPGQGDYGYTF

V gene: TRBV28
J gene: TRBJ1-1
CDR3 protein: CASSLSSGNTEAFF

V gene: TRBV3-1
J gene: TRBJ2-3
CDR3 protein: CASSQATTSFSDTQYF

V gene: TRBV7-4
J gene: TRBJ2-7
CDR3 protein: CAGHYEQYF

V gene: TRBV18
J gene: TRBJ2-2
CDR3 protein: CASSPLWQNTGELFF

V gene: TRBV29-1
J gene: TRBJ1-1
CDR3 protein: CSVEAQSNTEAFF

V gene: TRBV20-1
J gene: TRBJ2-1
CDR3 protein: CSARVVGGGPMDEQFF

V gene: TRBV6-5
J gene: TRBJ2-7
CDR3 protein: CACGQGDNEQYF

V gene: TRBV30
J gene: TRBJ2-1
CDR3 protein: CAWKEGHNEQFF

V gene: TRBV10-2
J gene: TRBJ2-2
CDR3 protein: CASSGTRELFF

V gene: TRBV2
J gene: TRBJ2-1
CDR3 protein: CASSLSHEQFF

V gene: TRBV7-7
J gene: TRBJ2-2
CDR3 protein: CASGGANTGELFF

V gene: TRBV7-2
J gene: TRBJ2-4
CDR3 protein: CASSLAKNIQYF

V gene: TRBV5-6
J gene: TRBJ2-3
CDR3 protein: CASSSAWGTRSTDTQYF

V gene: TRBV19
J gene: TRBJ1-2
CDR3 protein: CASKDGGSRTGNGYTF